The entry below gives a single T cell receptor (beta chain) sequence along with its context. No antigen is known for it. V lost 5 bases, J lost 2 bases, and 10 bases lay in between. CDR3 size: 14 residues. Germline V gene data show CDR1 as SGHTA and CDR2 as FQGNSA. The sample belongs to a study of radiotherapy plus CTLA-4 blockade in lung cancer. Study-wide context: The study recorded objective responses in 15% to 20% of patients and disease control in around 31%. The study's findings and limits: Blood saw expansion of tumor-derived TCR clones after radiotherapy plus ipilimumab.

Sequencing was performed with immunoSEQ multiplex PCR; in TCRdb, only in-frame clones are kept and a portion is missing. This sample has approximately 98,000 clones, with 82% found just once. The sample here was peripheral blood, taken from a patient treated with radiotherapy plus ipilimumab. The source of this sequence is a human donor with non-small cell lung cancer who had a partial response to radiotherapy plus ipilimumab. This chain uses TRBV7-2 with TRBJ1-3; D unresolved. The CDR3: CASSHDKAGNTIYF. The CDR3 bases are TGTGCCAGCAGCCACGACAAGGCTGGAAACACCATATATTTT.